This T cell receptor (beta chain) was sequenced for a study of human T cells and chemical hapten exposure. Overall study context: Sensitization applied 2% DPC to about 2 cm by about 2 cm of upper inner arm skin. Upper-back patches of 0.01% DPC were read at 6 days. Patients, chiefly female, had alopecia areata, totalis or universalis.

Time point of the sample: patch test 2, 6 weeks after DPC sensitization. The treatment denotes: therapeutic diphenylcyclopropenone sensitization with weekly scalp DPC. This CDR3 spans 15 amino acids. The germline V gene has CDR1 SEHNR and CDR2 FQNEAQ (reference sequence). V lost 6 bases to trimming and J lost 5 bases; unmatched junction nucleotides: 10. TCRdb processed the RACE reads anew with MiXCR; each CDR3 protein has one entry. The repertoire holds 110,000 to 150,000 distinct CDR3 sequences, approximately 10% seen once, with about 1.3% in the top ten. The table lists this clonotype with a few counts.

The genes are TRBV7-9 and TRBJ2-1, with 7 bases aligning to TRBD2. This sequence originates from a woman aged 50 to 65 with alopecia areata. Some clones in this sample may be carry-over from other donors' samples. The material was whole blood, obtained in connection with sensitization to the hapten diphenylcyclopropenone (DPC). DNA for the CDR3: TGTGCCAGCAGACAACACGCTAGCGGAGACAATGAGCAGTTCTTC. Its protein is CASRQHASGDNEQFF.